These 24 T cell receptor beta chains came from one sample sequenced in a study of PD-L1 blockade in urothelial cancer. Time point of the sample: pretreatment peripheral blood. Sequencing used immunoSEQ multiplex PCR; TCRdb keeps in-frame clones, though not all of them. This sample has about 72,000 clones, with 90% found just once. Sequenced material: PBMCs, taken around atezolizumab (anti-PD-L1) treatment. The receptors originated from a man between 65 and 79 years old with urothelial cancer.

The chain links TRBV6-6 to TRBJ2-7, with D uncertain. This CDR3 contains 12 residues. Germline loops: CDR1 MNHNY, CDR2 SVGAGI (reference sequence). The V end was cut by 9 bases, the J end by 4 bases, with 13 bases between. The CDR3 protein is CASLRSTYEQYF. The CDR3 coding sequence is TGTGCCAGTCTCAGGTCCACGTACGAGCAGTACTTC.

The rearrangement uses TRBV15 and TRBJ1-5, with D perhaps TRBD1 (6 bases). Trimming removed 1 base at V and 5 bases at J, with 15 bases between. The V gene's germline CDR1 is LNHNV and CDR2 YYDKDF (reference sequence). This CDR3 region has 16 residues. The DNA for the CDR3 is TGTGCCACCAGCAGAGTCGATCCCAGGGGCGATCAGCCCCAGCATTTT. Residues: CATSRVDPRGDQPQHF.

J is TRBJ1-1 and V is TRBV5-1, with D tentatively TRBD1 (6 bases). Germline CDR1 reads SGHRS; CDR2 reads YFSETQ. V shed 2 bases and J shed 0 bases, with 14 bases lying between them. This CDR3 has 16 residues. CDR3 region: CASSFHTGNMNTEAFF. As DNA, the CDR3 is TGCGCCAGCAGCTTCCATACAGGGAACATGAACACTGAAGCTTTCTTT.

The chain recombines TRBV18 with TRBJ1-1, with 9 bases lining up with TRBD1. Looked up from germline, CDR1 is KGHSH and CDR2 is LQKENI. This CDR3 has 14 amino acids. V trimming: 4 bases; J trimming: 4 bases; junction bases outside the gene matches: 4. The CDR3 sequence: CASSQTGGSTEAFF. The CDR3 coding sequence is TGTGCCAGCTCACAGACAGGGGGAAGCACTGAAGCTTTCTTT.

The chain employs TRBV30 and TRBJ2-1, with 14 nucleotides matching TRBD2. Germline loops: CDR1 GTSNPN, CDR2 SVGIG (reference sequence). This CDR3 region has 16 residues. V shed 1 base, J shed 8 bases, and the junction held 7 bases outside the gene matches. In DNA form, the CDR3 reads TGTGCCTGGAGTGCCGGGGGACTAGCGGGAGTGGATGAGCAGTTCTTC. Amino acids: CAWSAGGLAGVDEQFF.

This chain uses TRBV15 with TRBJ2-1; 9 positions agree with TRBD1. Per the germline V gene, CDR1 is LNHNV and CDR2 is YYDKDF (reference sequence). The ends lost 4 bases at V and 9 bases at J; junction bases unmatched: 10. The CDR3 extends over 15 amino acids. CDR3 nucleotide sequence: TGTGCCACCAGCATCGCCGGGACAGGGAAAGGTGAGCAGTTCTTC. As protein: CATSIAGTGKGEQFF.

The chain recombines TRBV10-2 with TRBJ2-2; 10 bases match TRBD1. CDR3 length: 16 residues. Germline V gene data show CDR1 as WSHSY and CDR2 as SAAADI. With V trimmed by 6 bases and J by 7 bases, 11 bases remained unmatched. In DNA form, the CDR3 reads TGCGCCAGCAGAACGACAGGGGGCGCGATGAACGGGGAGCTGTTTTTT. Amino acid sequence: CASRTTGGAMNGELFF.

This rearrangement joins TRBV7-8 to TRBJ2-1, with 8 nucleotides matching TRBD1. Germline lookup yields CDR1 SGHVS and CDR2 FQNEAQ. This CDR3 is 16 amino acids long. Unmatched junction bases numbered 11, after V lost 5 bases and J lost 5 bases. The CDR3 sequence: CASSPKTGVAHNEQFF. The CDR3 DNA follows: TGTGCCAGCAGCCCCAAGACAGGGGTTGCCCACAATGAGCAGTTCTTC.

The genes are TRBV9 and TRBJ2-1; a possible D gene is TRBD2 (5 bases). The length of the CDR3 is 15 residues. The germline V gene has CDR1 SGDLS and CDR2 YYNGEE. V was clipped by 4 bases and J by 7 bases, with 18 bases between them. CDR3 amino acids: CASSLMRTERNEQFF. The DNA of the CDR3 is TGTGCCAGCAGCCTTATGCGGACTGAACGTAATGAGCAGTTCTTC.

This chain joins TRBV7-8 and TRBJ2-2; D is possibly TRBD2 (5 bases). Germline V gene data show CDR1 as SGHVS and CDR2 as FQNEAQ. The CDR3 is 15 amino acids. V gave up 3 bases and J gave up 6 bases, with 14 bases separating them. This chain's CDR3 is CASSFLDLGSGELFF. For the CDR3, the DNA is TGTGCCAGCAGCTTCCTGGACTTGGGGTCCGGGGAGCTGTTTTTT.

CDR3 amino acids: CSVGDRARDIQYF. CDR3 sequence (DNA): TGCAGCGTGGGGGACAGGGCGCGCGACATTCAGTACTTC. This chain joins TRBV29-1 and TRBJ2-4; 9 positions match TRBD1. This CDR3 comprises 13 residues. With 6 bases clipped from V and 8 bases from J, the junction kept 8 bases outside the gene matches. Looked up from germline, CDR1 is SQVTM and CDR2 is ANQGSEA.

CDR3 DNA sequence: TGTGCCAGCAGTGAACAGGGCGCTAACTATGGCTACACCTTC. Its translation: CASSEQGANYGYTF. The J gene is TRBJ1-2, the V gene TRBV2, with D maybe TRBD1 (5 bases). The germline V gene encodes CDR1 SNHLY and CDR2 FYNNEI. Between the trimmed V and J ends, which lost 2 bases and 0 bases, there was a span of 7 bases. This CDR3 spans 14 amino acids.

The chain joins TRBV5-4 to TRBJ1-5, with TRBD1 identical over 7 bases. Germline V gene sequence: CDR1 SGHNT, CDR2 YYREEE (reference sequence). V gave up 2 bases and J gave up 0 bases; unmatched junction bases: 11. The CDR3 is made up of 18 amino acids. Written as DNA, the CDR3 is TGTGCCAGCAGCTTTGGAAGTGACAGGGAATATAGCAATCAGCCCCAGCATTTT. Its protein product is CASSFGSDREYSNQPQHF. Filled out from reference TRBV5-4 and TRBJ1-5, the complete variable domain reads ETGVTQSPTHLIKTRGQQVTLRCSSQSGHNTVSWYQQALGQGPQFIFQYYREEENGRGNFPPRFSGLQFPNYSSELNVNALELDDSALYLCASSFGSDREYSNQPQHFGDGTRLSIL.

This rearrangement joins TRBV5-5 to TRBJ1-4; D is unresolved. CDR1 is SGHKS, CDR2 YYEKEE, per germline (reference sequence). The CDR3 sequence is 16 residues long. The V gene lost 0 bases and the J gene lost 5 bases, with 14 bases spanning the gap. Written as DNA, the CDR3 is TGTGCCAGCAGCTTGGCGGCCGTACAGAGAAATGAAAAACTGTTTTTT. Translating gives CASSLAAVQRNEKLFF.

V is TRBV15 and J is TRBJ2-3; 7 nucleotides line up with TRBD2. V trimming: 4 bases; J trimming: 2 bases; junction bases outside the gene matches: 9. The CDR3 contains 16 residues. CDR1 is LNHNV and CDR2 is YYDKDF in the germline V gene (reference sequence). The CDR3 nucleotides are TGTGCCACCAGCACTGGAGGGCGGGAGACCACAGATACGCAGTATTTT. It translates to CATSTGGRETTDTQYF.

This clone was detected many times. The chain recombines TRBV30 with TRBJ1-2; 9 bases line up with TRBD1. Trimming took 2 bases from V and 4 from J; bases not matched to a gene: 11. Germline V lookup: CDR1 GTSNPN, CDR2 SVGIG (reference sequence). This CDR3 spans 16 amino acids. CDR3 sequence: CAWSLSRDRVIYGYTF. In nucleotides, the CDR3 is TGTGCCTGGAGTCTCAGCCGGGACAGGGTTATCTATGGCTACACCTTC.

This chain uses TRBV9 with TRBJ2-1, with TRBD2 matching over 9 bases. The CDR3 has 15 residues. With V trimmed by 2 bases and J by 9 bases, 9 bases remained unmatched. Germline loops: CDR1 SGDLS, CDR2 YYNGEE. The CDR3 DNA reads TGTGCCAGCAGCGTTAGTTCTAGCGGGACGGGTGAGCAGTTCTTC. It specifies CASSVSSSGTGEQFF.

CDR3 coding DNA: TGTGCCAGCAGCTTACAGGGGGCGCACACTGAAGCTTTCTTT. Its translation is CASSLQGAHTEAFF. The J gene is TRBJ1-1, the V gene TRBV5-6; TRBD1 agrees at 9 bases. The ends lost 2 bases at V and 3 bases at J; junction bases unmatched: 2. CDR3 length: 14 residues. The V gene's germline CDR1 is SGHDT and CDR2 YYEEEE.

This chain links TRBV29-1 with TRBJ2-5; D is unresolved. Deletions cut 4 bases from V and 1 base from J, with 10 bases between. The germline CDR1 and CDR2 sequences are SQVTM and ANQGSEA. The CDR3 extends over 13 amino acids. The CDR3 sequence: CSVAHSFQETQYF. The CDR3 DNA is TGCAGCGTTGCTCACAGCTTCCAAGAGACCCAGTACTTC.

CDR3 nucleotide sequence: TGTGCCAGCAGTTACCCAGGTTTATCCTACGAGCAGTACTTC. Translated, it gives CASSYPGLSYEQYF. The rearrangement links TRBV6-6 to TRBJ2-7; D remains unclear. V was trimmed by 2 bases and J by 1 base, leaving 9 bases between them. The germline V gene has CDR1 MNHNY and CDR2 SVGAGI (reference sequence). This CDR3 has 14 residues.

The gene calls are TRBV29-1 and TRBJ2-7; maybe TRBD1 (5 bases). The CDR3 sequence is 13 residues long. Germline CDR1 reads SQVTM; CDR2 reads ANQGSEA. V lost 4 bases and J 4 bases, leaving 14 bases between the germline ends. CDR3 residues: CSVAQGLGYEQYF. The CDR3 bases are TGCAGCGTTGCCCAGGGTTTGGGGTACGAGCAGTACTTC.

The chain links TRBV28 to TRBJ1-1; 9 positions match TRBD1. Germline CDR1 reads MDHEN; CDR2 reads SYDVKM. Losses at the gene ends were 6 bases for V and 1 base for J; bases not matched to a gene: 3. This CDR3 comprises 14 residues. The CDR3 loop reads CASRMTGGNTEAFF. CDR3 DNA: TGTGCCAGCAGAATGACAGGGGGGAACACTGAAGCTTTCTTT. The whole variable domain, remainder taken from reference TRBV28 and TRBJ1-1, is DVKVTQSSRYLVKRTGEKVFLECVQDMDHENMFWYRQDPGLGLRLIYFSYDVKMKEKGDIPEGYSVSREKKERFSLILESASTNQTSMYLCASRMTGGNTEAFFGQGTRLTVV.

The chain employs TRBV14 and TRBJ1-3; D is ambiguous. V was trimmed by 5 bases and J by 4 bases, leaving 6 bases between them. Germline assignment: CDR1 SGHDN and CDR2 FVKESK. This CDR3 is built from 12 residues. The CDR3 spells CASSAAGNTIYF. The DNA for the CDR3 is TGTGCCAGCAGCGCGGCCGGAAACACCATATATTTT.

The gene calls are TRBV5-4 and TRBJ2-1, with TRBD2 matching over 11 bases. Trimming took 0 bases from V and 12 from J; bases not matched to a gene: 14. The CDR3 contains 17 residues. CDR1 SGHNT and CDR2 YYREEE come from the germline V gene (reference sequence). CDR3 amino acids: CASSLGAGTSGLGGQFF. The CDR3 bases are TGTGCCAGCAGCTTGGGGGCCGGGACTAGCGGCCTGGGGGGGCAGTTCTTC.